This T cell receptor beta chain was found in a study of PD-L1 blockade in urothelial cancer. Study as a whole: Most patients, twenty-five of 29, were males with bladder-origin cancer. It was at 3 weeks (second dose) and 6 weeks after treatment start that blood was analyzed. Broader study findings: At 3 weeks on treatment, tumor-associated clones expanded more with durable benefit. Below-median pretreatment blood TCR clonality was associated with improved progression-free and overall survival.

Germline loops: CDR1 SGDLS, CDR2 YYNGEE. This CDR3 has 13 amino acids. Trimming took 1 base from V and 5 from J, leaving 7 bases between them. Assay: immunoSEQ multiplex PCR; the TCRdb copy retains only in-frame clones and omits some. The sample includes tens of thousands of clones, around 90% of them seen just once. Time point specified: pretreatment peripheral blood. With regard to this clone: Its target is unknown.

Sequencing was performed on PBMCs, taken around atezolizumab (anti-PD-L1) treatment. The chain couples TRBV9 to TRBJ1-5; D not resolved. This sequence was found in a woman over 75 with urothelial cancer. The CDR3 DNA sequence: TGTGCCAGCAGCGTATCGGACTATCAGCCCCAGCATTTT. This gives the protein CASSVSDYQPQHF.